These 8 T cell receptor beta chains share one sample of origin, sequenced in a study of blood T cell repertoires in COVID-19. Assay used: immunoSEQ multiplex PCR; TCRdb lists only in-frame clones, some missing. The sample has 260,000 or so clones; 87% are singletons. Sequenced: PBMCs or T cells enriched from blood (not recorded which). The receptors derive from a young woman with acute COVID-19.

The chain uses TRBV7-9 and TRBJ2-7; a weak D match, TRBD2 (7 bases). The CDR3 extends over 19 amino acids. Germline V gene data show CDR1 as SEHNR and CDR2 as FQNEAQ (reference sequence). Trimming left V 0 bases short and J 4 bases short, with 25 bases between. In nucleotides, the CDR3 is TGTGCCAGCAGCTTAGCCTCATTCGCCGGTGGGCGGGGGCATTACGAGCAGTACTTC. Its protein product is CASSLASFAGGRGHYEQYF.

V is TRBV7-2 and J is TRBJ1-1; D possibly corresponds to TRBD1 (6 bases). The length of the CDR3 is 15 residues. Trimming shortened V by 3 bases and J by 1 base, and 12 bases separated the two germline ends. CDR1 and CDR2 from the germline V gene are SGHTA and FQGNSA. CDR3 DNA sequence: TGTGCCAGCAGCTTCGGGGACATTCAGAACACTGAAGCTTTCTTT. Translating it yields CASSFGDIQNTEAFF.

This clone was seen more than once but under ten times. The chain links TRBV6-5 to TRBJ2-2; 9 nucleotides match TRBD1. The CDR3 contains 14 residues. The J segment lost 7 bases and the V segment lost 6 bases, leaving 6 bases of the junction unmatched. Germline V gives CDR1 MNHEY, CDR2 SVGAGI. The CDR3 sequence is CASRKGQGDGELFF. The CDR3 DNA is TGTGCCAGCAGGAAGGGACAGGGTGACGGGGAGCTGTTTTTT.

The V call is TRBV12-5, the J call TRBJ2-1; D unresolved. CDR1 is LGHNT and CDR2 is FRNRAP in the germline V gene. The CDR3 length is 12 residues. Trimming removed 6 bases at V and 7 bases at J, with 10 bases between. CDR3 residues: CASGQAGNEQFF. The CDR3 DNA is TGTGCTAGTGGCCAAGCCGGGAATGAGCAGTTCTTC.

Only one count was recorded for this clone. The V and J genes are TRBV3-1 (or the pseudogene TRBV3-2) and TRBJ1-1; tentatively, D is TRBD1 (6 bases). The CDR3 is 14 amino acids. Trimming removed 6 bases at V and 2 bases at J, with 13 bases between. Germline V gene sequence: CDR1 LGHDT, CDR2 YNNKEL (reference sequence). The CDR3 region has the DNA TGTGCCAGCAGTCGGGACACGCTTAACACTGAAGCTTTCTTT. Translation gives CASSRDTLNTEAFF.

This chain links TRBV7-9 with TRBJ2-3; 7 nucleotides match TRBD2. Looked up from germline, CDR1 is SEHNR and CDR2 is FQNEAQ (reference sequence). With V trimmed by 5 bases and J by 5 bases, 7 bases remained unmatched. The CDR3 consists of 14 residues. CDR3 region: CASSPRLAGDTQYF. The CDR3 DNA follows: TGTGCCAGCAGCCCTAGACTAGCCGGAGATACGCAGTATTTT.

The chain employs TRBV18 and TRBJ2-5; TRBD1 matches at 8 bases. CDR1 is KGHSH, CDR2 LQKENI, per germline. The CDR3 spans 16 residues. V trimming: 2 bases; J trimming: 3 bases; junction bases outside the gene matches: 8. The CDR3 is CASSPAAGTGEETQYF. The CDR3, as DNA: TGTGCCAGCTCACCAGCAGCCGGGACAGGAGAAGAGACCCAGTACTTC.

The chain recombines TRBV6-5 with TRBJ2-1; 7 bases fit TRBD2. V shed 11 bases and J 2 bases; nucleotides not matched to a gene: 6. The CDR3 is 13 amino acids. Germline values: CDR1 MNHEY, CDR2 SVGAGI. The CDR3 DNA is TGTGCCTGCTGGGGGGGAACCTACAATGAGCAGTTCTTC. Its protein is CACWGGTYNEQFF.